The 24 T cell receptor beta chains below were found in one sample sequenced in a study of blood T cell repertoires in COVID-19. The method was immunoSEQ multiplex PCR; TCRdb's version includes in-frame clones alone and lacks a portion of them. The sample lists fewer than 75,000 clones, about 87% occurring once. Material for sequencing was peripheral blood. The origin of the receptors is a man aged 60 to 69 with active or convalescent COVID-19.

This clone turned up a few times. The chain recombines TRBV11-1 with TRBJ2-7, with a possible D match to TRBD1 (6 bases). Germline V lookup: CDR1 SGHAT, CDR2 FQDESV (reference sequence). Trimming cost V 5 bases and J 0 bases, with 11 bases left between them. This CDR3 is 14 amino acids long. CDR3 sequence (DNA): TGTGCCAGCAGCCCGAGGACAGTCTCCTACGAGCAGTACTTC. This sequence encodes CASSPRTVSYEQYF.

This clone was seen just once. V gene TRBV19 combines with J gene TRBJ2-1; 9 nucleotides agree with TRBD2. Germline V gene data show CDR1 as LNHDA and CDR2 as SQIVND (reference sequence). J gave up 6 bases and V 5 bases, and 5 bases lay outside the gene matches. The length of the CDR3 is 14 residues. As DNA, the CDR3 is TGTGCCAGTAGTGCTGGCGGGAGGGGCAATGAGCAGTTCTTC. This codes for CASSAGGRGNEQFF.

V usage is TRBV7-2 and J usage is TRBJ2-3; D possibly corresponds to TRBD1 (5 bases). Trimming removed 0 bases at V and 5 bases at J, with 15 bases between. CDR3 length equals 16 residues. Germline lookup yields CDR1 SGHTA and CDR2 FQGNSA. CDR3 bases: TGTGCCAGCAGCTTAGCGCTCCACCAGCAGGGAGATACGCAGTATTTT. Amino acids: CASSLALHQQGDTQYF.

The chain recombines TRBV7-2 with TRBJ2-3, with D perhaps matching TRBD2 (6 bases). CDR3 length equals 16 residues. V lost 5 bases and J lost 3, with 18 bases in between. Germline V gene lookup returns CDR1 SGHTA and CDR2 FQGNSA. CDR3 amino acids: CASSPPGVRRTDTQYF. CDR3 sequence (DNA): TGTGCCAGCAGCCCACCGGGGGTTAGGAGGACAGATACGCAGTATTTT.

The chain employs TRBV6-7 and TRBJ1-5, with 11 bases aligning to TRBD1. TRBV6-7 is an ORF; its function is uncertain. This CDR3 comprises 18 residues. Trimming cost V 4 bases and J 0 bases; bases outside gene matches: 8. DNA for the CDR3: TGTGCCAGCAGTTTCTGGGACAGGGGGGGTAATAGCAATCAGCCCCAGCATTTT. Translation: CASSFWDRGGNSNQPQHF.

V usage is TRBV15 and J usage is TRBJ2-7, with D possibly matching TRBD2 (6 bases). Deletions cut 0 bases from V and 1 base from J, with 22 bases between. The CDR3 contains 19 residues. Germline CDR1 and CDR2: LNHNV and YYDKDF (reference sequence). CDR3 DNA: TGTGCCACCAGCAGAGATCCGGCCTCACTAGCAACCCCTTCCTACGAGCAGTACTTC. Its translation is CATSRDPASLATPSYEQYF.

The chain uses TRBV7-6 and TRBJ2-7; 9 bases are shared with TRBD1. This CDR3 is built from 17 residues. V shed 4 bases and J 1 base; nucleotides not matched to a gene: 11. CDR1 is SGHVS and CDR2 is FNYEAQ in the germline V gene. CDR3 in amino acids: CASSWGQGHDLSYEQYF. The CDR3, as DNA: TGTGCCAGCAGCTGGGGACAGGGCCACGACTTGTCCTACGAGCAGTACTTC.

The chain uses TRBV19 and TRBJ1-5; D unclear. Germline V CDR1 and CDR2: LNHDA, SQIVND (reference sequence). Between the trimmed V and J ends, which lost 6 bases and 2 bases, there was a span of 11 bases. The CDR3 consists of 14 residues. The CDR3 DNA sequence: TGTGCCAGTAGAGGAGGTGCAGGCAATCAGCCCCAGCATTTT. The encoded protein is CASRGGAGNQPQHF.

This chain connects TRBV13 to TRBJ2-5; 12 nucleotides match TRBD2. This CDR3 contains 15 residues. Per germline, CDR1 PRHDT and CDR2 FYEKMQ (reference sequence). With 7 bases clipped from V and 2 bases from J, the junction kept 5 bases outside the gene matches. The CDR3 DNA reads TGTGCCAGCAACAAACTAGCGGGGGGTCAAGAGACCCAGTACTTC. It encodes CASNKLAGGQETQYF. Together with reference TRBV13 and TRBJ2-5, the CDR3 gives the full variable domain: AAGVIQSPRHLIKEKRETATLKCYPIPRHDTVYWYQQGPGQDPQFLISFYEKMQSDKGSIPDRFSAQQFSDYHSELNMSSLELGDSALYFCASNKLAGGQETQYFGPGTRLLVL.

The chain carries TRBV4-3 and TRBJ2-7; perhaps TRBD2 as D (6 bases). This CDR3 is 16 amino acids long. V shed 0 bases and J shed 4 bases, with 16 bases lying between them. The V gene's germline CDR1 is LGHNA and CDR2 YSLEER. The CDR3 region is CASSQEWRAGGYEQYF. In DNA form, the CDR3 reads TGCGCCAGCAGCCAAGAATGGCGGGCCGGGGGTTACGAGCAGTACTTC.

The chain employs TRBV6-5 and TRBJ2-7; D might be TRBD2 (6 bases). V was shortened by 8 bases and J by 3 bases, with 8 bases between the two germline ends. This CDR3 contains 11 residues. From germline, CDR1 is MNHEY and CDR2 SVGAGI. CDR3 DNA: TGTGCCAGCGGGACTTTCTACGAGCAGTACTTC. Translating gives CASGTFYEQYF.

Details on this clone: This same CDR3 is encoded by further DNA sequences in the sample. The J gene is TRBJ2-3, the V gene TRBV6-5; TRBD1 matches at 10 bases. The CDR3 consists of 15 residues. Unmatched junction bases numbered 1, after V lost 0 bases and J lost 4 bases. CDR1 is MNHEY, CDR2 SVGAGI, per germline. The chain's CDR3 is CASSYSTGGSDTQYF. The CDR3, as DNA: TGTGCCAGCAGTTACTCGACAGGGGGCTCAGATACGCAGTATTTT.

This clone has just one count. Other DNA sequences in this sample translate to the same CDR3. This chain's CDR3 is CASSTPGVNTEAFF. The CDR3 coding sequence is TGTGCCAGTAGCACACCAGGGGTGAACACTGAAGCTTTCTTT. This chain uses TRBV19 with TRBJ1-1; TRBD1 is a possible D gene (6 bases). In germline, CDR1 is LNHDA, CDR2 SQIVND (reference sequence). Trimming stripped 6 bases from V and 0 bases from J, with 11 bases between. The CDR3 consists of 14 residues.

V usage is TRBV7-3 and J usage is TRBJ2-1; D is unresolved. CDR1 SGHTA and CDR2 FQGTGA come from the germline V gene. Trimming pared 5 bases from V and 6 bases from J, leaving 8 bases between. The CDR3 spans 12 residues. The CDR3 is CASSPGRNEQFF. In DNA form, the CDR3 reads TGTGCCAGCAGCCCGGGTCGCAATGAGCAGTTCTTC.

The V call is TRBV12-5, the J call TRBJ2-5, with 9 bases identical to TRBD1. The germline CDR1 and CDR2 sequences are LGHNT and FRNRAP. Trimming cost V 5 bases and J 1 base; bases outside gene matches: 11. This CDR3 contains 17 residues. The CDR3 protein is CASGPGTGRLGQETQYF. CDR3 nucleotide sequence: TGTGCTAGTGGTCCGGGGACAGGGCGACTTGGCCAAGAGACCCAGTACTTC.

The gene calls are TRBV25-1 and TRBJ2-7; TRBD2 aligns across 9 bases. CDR3 length: 14 residues. The germline CDR1 and CDR2 sequences are MGHDK and SYGVNS. V lost 4 bases and J lost 4; bases outside the gene matches: 5. CDR3 region: CASSGLAEPYEQYF. The CDR3 DNA follows: TGTGCCAGCAGTGGACTAGCGGAACCATACGAGCAGTACTTC.

This chain links TRBV6-5 with TRBJ2-7, with 10 bases fitting TRBD2. Germline trimming cut 7 bases from V and 0 bases from J; bases unmatched to any gene: 6. Germline values: CDR1 MNHEY, CDR2 SVGAGI. This CDR3 has 15 residues. The CDR3 reads CASTLAGANSYEQYF. The CDR3 DNA sequence: TGTGCCAGCACCCTAGCGGGAGCGAACTCCTACGAGCAGTACTTC.

The gene calls are TRBV28 and TRBJ1-1; weak D call: TRBD1 (6 bases). Germline V gene lookup returns CDR1 MDHEN and CDR2 SYDVKM. The CDR3 spans 14 residues. Trimming cost V 5 bases and J 9 bases, with 19 bases left between them. The CDR3 DNA is TGTGCCAGCAGTGCAATGGGGGCGCGTCCGCAAGCTTTCTTT. It translates to CASSAMGARPQAFF.

The chain recombines TRBV28 with TRBJ1-6; TRBD1 matches 7 bases. CDR1 MDHEN and CDR2 SYDVKM come from the germline V gene. The trim removed 10 bases at V and 2 bases at J, leaving 11 bases unmatched. The CDR3 consists of 16 residues. The CDR3 loop reads CATTGAAAPYNSPLHF. In DNA, the CDR3 is TGTGCCACCACAGGGGCTGCGGCGCCCTATAATTCACCCCTCCACTTT.

This sequence joins TRBV6-5 and TRBJ1-2; the D is unclear. V shed 9 bases and J shed 4 bases, with 15 bases lying between them. This CDR3 region has 13 residues. Germline-derived CDR1 and CDR2 are MNHEY and SVGAGI. CDR3 coding DNA: TGTGCCAGTAGCAGTGGCCAGTCCTATGGCTACACCTTC. It specifies CASSSGQSYGYTF.

V usage is TRBV7-9 and J usage is TRBJ1-1; TRBD1 matches 10 bases. The CDR3 sequence is 15 residues long. Germline-derived CDR1 and CDR2 are SEHNR and FQNEAQ (reference sequence). J was trimmed by 4 bases and V by 3 bases; bases with no gene match: 5. CDR3 region: CASSFSDRGPTEAFF. DNA for the CDR3: TGTGCCAGCAGCTTTAGTGACAGGGGGCCCACTGAAGCTTTCTTT.

The genes are TRBV6-2 or TRBV6-3 and TRBJ1-5; D possibly corresponds to TRBD1 (5 bases). V gave up 0 bases and J gave up 5 bases, with 5 bases separating them. The CDR3 covers 13 residues. In germline, CDR1 is MNHEY, CDR2 SVGEGT. The CDR3 region has the DNA TGTGCCAGCAGTTACTCACAGGATCAGCCCCAGCATTTT. Encoded protein: CASSYSQDQPQHF.

This chain joins TRBV5-1 and TRBJ1-3, with 8 bases that match TRBD1. The junction had 8 bases not matched to a gene; V was cut back by 4 bases and J by 2 bases. This CDR3 comprises 16 residues. The germline V gene encodes CDR1 SGHRS and CDR2 YFSETQ. The CDR3 nucleotides read TGCGCCAGCAGCACCGACAGGGGAGGACCTGGAAACACCATATATTTT. Translating it yields CASSTDRGGPGNTIYF.

The rearrangement joins TRBV25-1 to TRBJ1-1; 8 bases line up with TRBD1. There are 15 residues in the CDR3. Germline CDR1 MGHDK, CDR2 SYGVNS. V was clipped by 3 bases and J by 4 bases; unmatched bases: 7. The DNA of the CDR3 is TGTGCCAGCAGTGATGCGACAGGGGCCGCCACTGAAGCTTTCTTT. Translation: CASSDATGAATEAFF.